This TCR beta chain was documented in a study of blood T cell repertoires in COVID-19 (dated by TCRdb to about 2020). About the full investigation: Collaborator samples came from the United States, Italy and Spain and covered acute and convalescent phases of COVID-19. The material from the prospective study consisted of cDNA or gDNA derived from T cells, B-cell-depleted T cells, or PBMCs. The dataset comprised deeply sampled blood TCRbeta repertoires from subjects exposed to, actively infected with, or recovered from COVID-19. The repertoires were made available in a free public database intended to serve as a resource for research on the immune response to SARS-CoV-2. Samples were obtained from the ongoing ImmuneRACE study (first 160 participants) and from approximately 1,200 subjects provided by 6 global collaborators. Nearly every sample came with metadata listing a de-identified subject ID, COVID-19 status, age in years and sex. Where available, HLA class I and class II types were taken from metadata supplied by the sample provider and were not determined by assay-based typing.

The CDR3 sequence holds 15 residues, the cysteine and phenylalanine included. Here the CDR3 DNA is all that survives: 45 bases in frame from base 1. Trimming takes 4 bases from V and 6 bases from J, and the germline ends sit 16 bases apart. From the germline V gene, CDR1 is SGHAT and CDR2 is FQNNGV. What the authors observed across the whole study: Clinical and demographic metadata were provided uncurated, with the amount varying by source and participant.

Note on this clone: The specificity of this receptor is unknown. Base qualities were left out, and no much larger clone turns up one base away.

One collaborating source in Seattle enrolled patients while the patients were actively infected and followed the patients over time throughout the course of disease. Each collaborating institution followed its own protocols to collect whole blood in K2EDTA tubes. For TCRbeta analysis, collaborator samples were shipped as frozen whole blood, as isolated PBMCs, or as DNA extracted from either sample type. TCRbeta CDR3 regions were amplified from genomic DNA using the immunoSEQ Assay, a bias-controlled multiplex PCR. The study's own analysis went as follows. Nucleated cell counts per sample were estimated from amplification of reference gene primers within the assay. To quantify the absolute abundance of each unique TCRbeta CDR3 rearrangement, sequence reads were collapsed and filtered. Productive Simpson clonality was computed per sample as the square root of Simpson's diversity index over productive rearrangements. The immuneACCESS repertoire file appears here via TCRdb, limited to in-frame rearrangements. These files lack a portion of the clones; in checked studies, under half of the deficit traces to unresolved V genes, and the cause of the others is not known. The DNA was the basis for D and trimming; V, J and clone size are from that table. Present in this sample are about 12,000 clones, around 70% of which were seen just once. The ten most abundant clones make up around a tenth of the sample.

The V gene is TRBV11-2 and the J gene is TRBJ2-1; TRBD2 is a possible D gene, resting on 5 matching bases. This receptor was identified in a man aged 55 to 69 with COVID-19, enrolled during active disease. Sequenced sample: peripheral blood. CDR3 sequence: CASSSTGTEFNEQFF. The nucleotides are TGTGCCAGCAGCTCGACGGGAACCGAGTTCAATGAGCAGTTCTTC.